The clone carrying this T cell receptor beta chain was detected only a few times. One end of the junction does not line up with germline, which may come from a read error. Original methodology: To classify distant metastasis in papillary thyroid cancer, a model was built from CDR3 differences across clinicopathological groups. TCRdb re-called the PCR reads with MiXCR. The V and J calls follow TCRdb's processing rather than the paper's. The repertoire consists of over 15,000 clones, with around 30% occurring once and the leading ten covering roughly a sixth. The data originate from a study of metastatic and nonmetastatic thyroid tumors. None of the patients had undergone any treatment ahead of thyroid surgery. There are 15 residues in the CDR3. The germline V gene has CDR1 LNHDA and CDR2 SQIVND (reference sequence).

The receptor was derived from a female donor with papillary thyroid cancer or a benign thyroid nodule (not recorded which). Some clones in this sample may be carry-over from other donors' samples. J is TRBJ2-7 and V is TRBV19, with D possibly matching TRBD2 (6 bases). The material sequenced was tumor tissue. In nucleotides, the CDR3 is TGTGACAGTTCTAGCGACCCCATGAGATCATACGAGCAGTACTTC. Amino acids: CDSSSDPMRSYEQYF. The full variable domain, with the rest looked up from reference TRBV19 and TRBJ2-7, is DGGITQSPKYLFRKEGQNVTLSCEQNLNHDAMYWYRQDPGQGLRLIYYSQIVNDFQKGDIAEGYSVSREKKESFPLTVTSAQKNPTAFYLCDSSSDPMRSYEQYFGPGTRLTVT.